These 29 T cell receptor beta chains share one sample of origin, sequenced in a study of identical twins. In TCRdb, the 5' RACE reads were re-called with MiXCR into one record per CDR3 protein. The table has just over 450,000 distinct CDR3 sequences, 13% to 15% seen once. The same data also went into a second study, on yellow fever vaccine responses in identical twins.

The sequencing sample was made of CD4+ T cells sorted from blood. All receptors come from a woman aged 18-29 years in good health.

This clonotype occurred a few times. V is TRBV29-1 and J is TRBJ2-1; 7 bases agree with TRBD2. The junction had 10 bases not matched to a gene; V was cut back by 5 bases and J by 9 bases. The germline V gene encodes CDR1 SQVTM and CDR2 ANQGSEA. The length of the CDR3 is 13 residues. The CDR3 is CSVRLAATSEQFF. CDR3 coding DNA: TGCAGCGTTCGTCTAGCGGCCACAAGTGAGCAGTTCTTC.

A few counts support this clonotype. The chain combines TRBV28 with TRBJ2-1, with D perhaps matching TRBD1 or TRBD2 (6 bases each). Trimming took 5 bases from V and 0 from J, leaving 14 bases between them. The germline V gene has CDR1 MDHEN and CDR2 SYDVKM. The CDR3 is 16 amino acids. Here the CDR3 reads CASSPWGAHSYNEQFF. The DNA of the CDR3 is TGTGCCAGCAGTCCCTGGGGGGCGCACTCCTACAATGAGCAGTTCTTC.

This clonotype was observed at least ten times. This chain connects TRBV7-2 to TRBJ1-5; weak D call: TRBD1 (6 bases). The CDR3 sequence is 13 residues long. V lost 4 bases, J lost 6 bases, and 10 bases lay in between. Looked up from germline, CDR1 is SGHTA and CDR2 is FQGNSA. The CDR3 reads CASSYRGGQPQHF. The CDR3 coding sequence is TGTGCCAGCAGCTATAGGGGGGGTCAGCCCCAGCATTTT.

This clonotype occurred many times. The chain joins TRBV12-3 or TRBV12-4 to TRBJ1-5; no reliable D call. Trimming removed 6 bases at V and 5 bases at J, with 14 bases between. This CDR3 comprises 14 residues. As DNA, the CDR3 is TGTGCCAGCAGGAAAGAGTCGGGTGATCAGCCCCAGCATTTT. It specifies CASRKESGDQPQHF.

The chain employs TRBV11-2 and TRBJ2-3; D not certain. Germline V gives CDR1 SGHAT, CDR2 FQNNGV. CDR3 length equals 15 residues. V dropped 1 base and J dropped 0 bases, with 8 bases sitting between them. CDR3 DNA sequence: TGTGCCAGCAGCTTAGTTTTAAGAAGCACAGATACGCAGTATTTT. Translation gives CASSLVLRSTDTQYF. Using reference TRBV11-2 and TRBJ2-3 for the parts outside the CDR3, the full variable domain is EAGVAQSPRYKIIEKRQSVAFWCNPISGHATLYWYQQILGQGPKLLIQFQNNGVVDDSQLPKDRFSAERLKGVDSTLKIQPAKLEDSAVYLCASSLVLRSTDTQYFGPGTRLTVL.

The chain recombines TRBV6-1 with TRBJ2-3; D is perhaps TRBD2 (5 bases). The length of the CDR3 is 14 residues. The V end lost 6 bases, the J end lost 1 base, and 11 bases lay between the germline ends. Germline lookup yields CDR1 MNHNS and CDR2 SASEGT. In nucleotides, the CDR3 is TGTGCCAGCAGACTTAAGGGAGGCACAGATACGCAGTATTTT. It specifies CASRLKGGTDTQYF.

This clonotype was seen a handful of times. The CDR3 here is CASSSQGAGEQYF. CDR3 coding DNA: TGTGCCAGCAGCTCACAGGGGGCAGGTGAGCAGTACTTC. This sequence joins TRBV6-6 and TRBJ2-7, with 9 nucleotides matching TRBD1. In germline, CDR1 is MNHNY, CDR2 SVGAGI (reference sequence). V gave up 6 bases and J gave up 7 bases; unmatched junction bases: 7. This CDR3 is built from 13 residues.

This clonotype was seen at least ten times. The chain carries TRBV6-5 and TRBJ2-7, with D perhaps TRBD1 (6 bases). CDR1 is MNHEY, CDR2 SVGAGI, per germline. V lost 2 bases and J lost 1, with 9 bases in between. The CDR3 extends over 14 amino acids. The CDR3 reads CASSYTRGSYEQYF. The CDR3 region has the DNA TGTGCCAGCAGTTACACCAGGGGATCCTACGAGCAGTACTTC.

The chain has TRBV6-1 and TRBJ2-4, with D unresolved. CDR1 is MNHNS, CDR2 SASEGT, per germline. The V gene lost 3 bases and the J gene lost 0 bases, with 9 bases spanning the gap. The CDR3 has 15 residues. This CDR3 is CASSEQPLAKNIQYF. Written as DNA, the CDR3 is TGTGCCAGCAGTGAGCAGCCTCTAGCCAAAAACATTCAGTACTTC.

J is TRBJ2-2 and V is TRBV7-9; possible D gene TRBD2, 6 bases. The CDR3 consists of 15 residues. Germline V lookup: CDR1 SEHNR, CDR2 FQNEAQ (reference sequence). The ends were cut back, 4 bases at V and 3 bases at J, with 12 bases in the middle. The CDR3 is CASSSLIADTGELFF. The CDR3 coding sequence is TGTGCCAGCAGCTCCCTCATAGCGGACACCGGGGAGCTGTTTTTT.

The chain joins TRBV7-9 to TRBJ2-2; D not certain. V dropped 3 bases and J dropped 7 bases, with 6 bases sitting between them. Germline V CDR1 and CDR2: SEHNR, FQNEAQ (reference sequence). CDR3 length: 12 amino acids. In DNA form, the CDR3 reads TGTGCCAGCAGCTTGTTCGACGGGGAGCTGTTTTTT. Protein: CASSLFDGELFF.

The chain couples TRBV12-3 or TRBV12-4 to TRBJ2-2; no clear D gene. The CDR3 is 16 amino acids. Trimming pared 6 bases from V and 3 bases from J, leaving 17 bases between. The CDR3 here is CASSYGMRSDTGELFF. CDR3 in DNA: TGTGCCAGCAGCTATGGAATGCGTTCAGACACCGGGGAGCTGTTTTTT.

This clonotype was picked up many times. The chain carries TRBV28 and TRBJ2-6; D gene ambiguous. V lost 3 bases and J 2 bases, leaving 2 bases between the germline ends. The CDR3 spans 13 residues. The germline V gene encodes CDR1 MDHEN and CDR2 SYDVKM. The CDR3 sequence: CASSLPGANVLTF. The CDR3 DNA is TGTGCCAGCAGTTTGCCTGGGGCCAACGTCCTGACTTTC.

This chain links TRBV9 with TRBJ2-2; 8 bases are a match to TRBD2. Germline V gene lookup returns CDR1 SGDLS and CDR2 YYNGEE. The CDR3 has 15 amino acids. With 4 bases clipped from V and 5 bases from J, the junction kept 7 bases outside the gene matches. The CDR3 region has the DNA TGTGCCAGCAGCACCCTTGCGGGGGGAACCGGGGAGCTGTTTTTT. Its protein product is CASSTLAGGTGELFF.

This chain links TRBV5-1 with TRBJ2-3; 12 bases map to TRBD2. The CDR3 contains 17 residues. Germline loops: CDR1 SGHRS, CDR2 YFSETQ. V lost 4 bases and J lost 0; bases outside the gene matches: 6. CDR3 protein: CASSPGLAGPSTDTQYF. Written as DNA, the CDR3 is TGCGCCAGCAGCCCCGGACTAGCGGGACCTAGCACAGATACGCAGTATTTT. Variable domain in full (rest from reference TRBV5-1 and TRBJ2-3): KAGVTQTPRYLIKTRGQQVTLSCSPISGHRSVSWYQQTPGQGLQFLFEYFSETQRNKGNFPGRFSGRQFSNSRSEMNVSTLELGDSALYLCASSPGLAGPSTDTQYFGPGTRLTVL.

This chain uses TRBV10-2 with TRBJ2-5; no reliable D call. This CDR3 is built from 14 residues. Trimming left V 4 bases short and J 7 bases short, with 16 bases between. Germline assignment: CDR1 WSHSY and CDR2 SAAADI. The CDR3 spells CASSGLTDLSTQYF. CDR3 coding DNA: TGCGCCAGCAGTGGATTAACCGACCTTTCGACCCAGTACTTC.

This chain links TRBV6-5 with TRBJ2-4; no clear D. The CDR3 runs 16 residues. V dropped 2 bases and J dropped 0 bases, with 11 bases sitting between them. Germline V CDR1 and CDR2: MNHEY, SVGAGI. The CDR3 DNA is TGTGCCAGCAGTTACCCGATCAACCTAGCCAAAAACATTCAGTACTTC. Translating it yields CASSYPINLAKNIQYF.

The rearrangement links TRBV28 to TRBJ2-7; maybe TRBD1 (6 bases). Per the germline V gene, CDR1 is MDHEN and CDR2 is SYDVKM. This CDR3 comprises 13 residues. Trimming left V 4 bases short and J 7 bases short, with 14 bases between. CDR3 bases: TGTGCCAGCAGTTCCCCGGTAAGGGGGGAGCAGTACTTC. This gives the protein CASSSPVRGEQYF. Filled out from reference TRBV28 and TRBJ2-7, the complete variable domain reads DVKVTQSSRYLVKRTGEKVFLECVQDMDHENMFWYRQDPGLGLRLIYFSYDVKMKEKGDIPEGYSVSREKKERFSLILESASTNQTSMYLCASSSPVRGEQYFGPGTRLTVT.

The chain joins TRBV7-2 to TRBJ2-2, with 10 bases identical to TRBD1. Germline V gene sequence: CDR1 SGHTA, CDR2 FQGNSA. V was clipped by 5 bases and J by 5 bases; unmatched bases: 5. This CDR3 is built from 15 residues. The CDR3 protein is CASSPGQGDTGELFF. The CDR3 DNA is TGTGCCAGCAGCCCCGGACAGGGGGATACCGGGGAGCTGTTTTTT.

The rearrangement uses TRBV7-2 and TRBJ2-2; 9 nucleotides line up with TRBD2. V gave up 5 bases and J gave up 3 bases; unmatched junction bases: 4. This CDR3 contains 15 residues. The germline CDR1 and CDR2 sequences are SGHTA and FQGNSA. The CDR3 loop reads CASSRGLAYTGELFF. The CDR3 nucleotides are TGTGCCAGCAGCCGGGGACTAGCCTACACCGGGGAGCTGTTTTTT.

This clonotype appeared a few times. The chain employs TRBV18 and TRBJ1-4; perhaps TRBD1 as D (6 bases). Trimming shortened V by 3 bases and J by 5 bases, and 13 bases separated the two germline ends. CDR3 length: 15 residues. The germline V gene encodes CDR1 KGHSH and CDR2 LQKENI. CDR3 DNA: TGTGCCAGCTCACCTGGGGGCCGTCTCAATGAAAAACTGTTTTTT. Protein: CASSPGGRLNEKLFF.

There are a few counts of this clonotype. The V gene is TRBV5-1, the J gene TRBJ2-5; a weak D match, TRBD2 (7 bases). Trimming pared 4 bases from V and 1 base from J, leaving 11 bases between. CDR3 length equals 14 residues. Per the germline V gene, CDR1 is SGHRS and CDR2 is YFSETQ. This chain's CDR3 is CASSQRGAQETQYF. CDR3 sequence (DNA): TGCGCCAGCAGCCAACGGGGGGCCCAAGAGACCCAGTACTTC.

This clonotype was observed many times. The genes are TRBV6-1 and TRBJ2-1; 7 bases line up with TRBD2. Germline CDR1 reads MNHNS; CDR2 reads SASEGT. CDR3 length equals 14 residues. Germline trimming cut 6 bases from V and 1 base from J; bases unmatched to any gene: 3. In nucleotides, the CDR3 is TGTGCCAGCAGCCGTAGCGGGTCCTACAATGAGCAGTTCTTC. Protein product: CASSRSGSYNEQFF.

In DNA, the CDR3 is TGTGCCAGCAGCTTACGGGGCAATAGGGGTTCACCCCTCCACTTT. Translating it yields CASSLRGNRGSPLHF. The chain has TRBV7-3 and TRBJ1-6; the D gene is possibly TRBD1 (5 bases). The ends were cut back, 2 bases at V and 9 bases at J, with 14 bases in the middle. CDR1 is SGHTA, CDR2 FQGTGA, per germline. This CDR3 contains 15 residues.

The CDR3 sequence: CASSLQSAGEQYF. The CDR3 DNA follows: TGTGCCAGCAGTTTACAGTCAGCGGGCGAGCAGTACTTC. The chain recombines TRBV12-3 or TRBV12-4 with TRBJ2-7; D perhaps matches TRBD2 (6 bases). The CDR3 is 13 residues long. V lost 2 bases to trimming and J lost 6 bases, with 11 bases between them.

This clonotype has only a few counts. Here the CDR3 DNA reads TGTGCCAGCAGCCTCCAGCGGGTCACCACCGGGGAGCTGTTTTTT. It is translated as CASSLQRVTTGELFF. This chain links TRBV7-2 with TRBJ2-2; TRBD2 might be the D (6 bases). Germline CDR1 reads SGHTA; CDR2 reads FQGNSA. The CDR3 is 15 residues long. The V end lost 5 bases, the J end lost 4 bases, and 14 bases lay between the germline ends. Full variable domain (outside the CDR3, taken from reference TRBV7-2 and TRBJ2-2): GAGVSQSPSNKVTEKGKDVELRCDPISGHTALYWYRQSLGQGLEFLIYFQGNSAPDKSGLPSDRFSAERTGGSVSTLTIQRTQQEDSAVYLCASSLQRVTTGELFFGEGSRLTVL.

The V and J genes are TRBV11-2 and TRBJ2-7, with TRBD2 matching 9 bases. This CDR3 contains 15 residues. Trimming at V came to 2 bases and at J to 3 bases, leaving 5 bases not matched to a gene. Per germline, CDR1 SGHAT and CDR2 FQNNGV. The CDR3 nucleotides are TGTGCCAGCAGCTTATACGGCGGGAGGGGCTACGAGCAGTACTTC. Residues: CASSLYGGRGYEQYF.

The gene calls are TRBV20-1 and TRBJ2-7; 9 positions agree with TRBD2. CDR1 and CDR2 (germline): DFQATT, SNEGSKA (reference sequence). The trim removed 5 bases at V and 2 bases at J, leaving 10 bases unmatched. This CDR3 is built from 15 residues. The CDR3 DNA sequence: TGCAGTGCTCCCGGGGCTCTAGCGGGAACCTACGAGCAGTACTTC. Residues: CSAPGALAGTYEQYF.

This clonotype was counted between two and nine times. V usage is TRBV5-1 and J usage is TRBJ2-1, with TRBD2 identical over 11 bases. The trim removed 4 bases at V and 7 bases at J, leaving 10 bases unmatched. The CDR3 spans 16 residues. Per the germline V gene, CDR1 is SGHRS and CDR2 is YFSETQ. CDR3 coding DNA: TGCGCCAGCAGCGGACACTTAGCGGGGGGGGAGAATGAGCAGTTCTTC. It codes for CASSGHLAGGENEQFF.